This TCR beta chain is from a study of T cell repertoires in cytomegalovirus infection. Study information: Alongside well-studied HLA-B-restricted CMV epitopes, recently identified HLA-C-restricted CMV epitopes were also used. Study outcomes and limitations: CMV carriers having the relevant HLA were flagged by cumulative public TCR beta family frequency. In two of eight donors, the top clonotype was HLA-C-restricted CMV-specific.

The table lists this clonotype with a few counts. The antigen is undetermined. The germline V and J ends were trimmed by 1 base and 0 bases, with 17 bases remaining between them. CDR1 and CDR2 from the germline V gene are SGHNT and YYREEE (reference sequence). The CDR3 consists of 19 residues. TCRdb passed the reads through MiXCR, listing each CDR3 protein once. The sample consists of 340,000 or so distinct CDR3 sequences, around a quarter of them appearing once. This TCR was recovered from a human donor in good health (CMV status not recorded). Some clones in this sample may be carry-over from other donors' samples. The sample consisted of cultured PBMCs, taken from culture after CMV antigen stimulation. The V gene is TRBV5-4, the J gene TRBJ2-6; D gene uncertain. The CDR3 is CASSLPSRVPGSGANVLTF. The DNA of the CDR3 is TGTGCCAGCAGCTTGCCGTCCCGGGTCCCTGGCTCTGGGGCCAACGTCCTGACTTTC.